The 8 T cell receptor beta chains in this list originate from one sample, sequenced in a study of glioma-infiltrating T cells. Using RNA template, CDR3s of TCR alpha and beta were amplified with iRepertoire arm-PCR. MiXCR was run by TCRdb on the multiplex PCR reads, yielding one entry per CDR3 protein. There are 300,000 to 400,000 distinct CDR3 sequences in the sample; roughly two fifths occur only once, and more than 10% lies in the top ten. What was sequenced was glioma tissue, nonneoplastic brain tissue, or PBMCs (not recorded which). All receptors derive from a human donor with low-grade glioma or glioblastoma, undergoing nonglioma brain surgery, or in good health (not recorded which).

This clonotype was counted ten times or more. The chain carries TRBV2 and TRBJ1-5, with D possibly being TRBD1 (5 bases). The CDR3 runs 14 residues. Germline CDR1 and CDR2: SNHLY and FYNNEI. The germline V and J ends were trimmed by 7 bases and 1 base, with 11 bases remaining between them. CDR3 protein: CASKDTRSNQPQHF. The CDR3 region has the DNA TGTGCCAGCAAGGACACGAGGAGCAATCAGCCCCAGCATTTT.

The gene calls are TRBV2 and TRBJ2-3; D gene ambiguous. The CDR3 is 12 residues long. Trimming took off 6 bases at V and 5 bases at J, with 9 bases between the two ends. Germline values: CDR1 SNHLY, CDR2 FYNNEI. The CDR3 DNA reads TGTGCCAGCAGAGGAGTGAGAGATACGCAGTATTTT. It encodes CASRGVRDTQYF.

V and J are TRBV7-2 and TRBJ2-7, with TRBD1 matching over 8 bases. Germline V gene lookup returns CDR1 SGHTA and CDR2 FQGNSA. Losses at the gene ends were 4 bases for V and 0 bases for J; bases not matched to a gene: 5. The CDR3 length is 15 residues. The CDR3 nucleotides read TGTGCCAGCAGCTCCGGGACAGGCCCCTCCTACGAGCAGTACTTC. Translating it yields CASSSGTGPSYEQYF.

The genes are TRBV18 and TRBJ2-3, with 9 bases identical to TRBD1. Germline assignment: CDR1 KGHSH and CDR2 LQKENI. The J segment lost 3 bases and the V segment lost 0 bases, leaving 1 base of the junction unmatched. The CDR3 has 15 residues. CDR3 residues: CASSPPTGGTDTQYF. CDR3 nucleotide sequence: TGTGCCAGCTCACCACCGACAGGGGGAACAGATACGCAGTATTTT. The complete variable domain, with remaining parts taken from reference TRBV18 and TRBJ2-3, reads NAGVMQNPRHLVRRRGQEARLRCSPMKGHSHVYWYRQLPEEGLKFMVYLQKENIIDESGMPKERFSAEFPKEGPSILRIQQVVRGDSAAYFCASSPPTGGTDTQYFGPGTRLTVL.

The chain has TRBV4-3 and TRBJ2-7; D gene unclear. V gave up 4 bases and J gave up 4 bases, with 17 bases separating them. CDR3 length: 15 residues. From germline, CDR1 is LGHNA and CDR2 YSLEER. CDR3 in DNA: TGCGCCAGCAGCCCGAGCCAAGTTTACGTGTACGAGCAGTACTTC. This translates into CASSPSQVYVYEQYF.

Note on this clonotype: A much larger clonotype is one base distant, so this may be a read error. This chain connects TRBV6-6 to TRBJ2-1; D is unresolved. This CDR3 is 15 amino acids long. Germline V gene data show CDR1 as MNHNY and CDR2 as SVGAGI (reference sequence). V dropped 5 bases and J dropped 0 bases, with 11 bases sitting between them. The CDR3 coding sequence is TGTGCCAGCAGTAGGAACAGTCCCTCCTACAATGAGCAGTTCTTC. Its translation: CASSRNSPSYNEQFF.

The chain couples TRBV6-2 or TRBV6-3 to TRBJ2-1; the D gene is possibly TRBD2 (5 bases). The V end was cut by 6 bases, the J end by 4 bases, with 10 bases between. Germline V gives CDR1 MNHEY, CDR2 SVGEGT. The CDR3 has 13 amino acids. The CDR3 DNA reads as TGTGCCAGCAGCCTGAGGGTGTACAATGAGCAGTTCTTC. Encoded protein: CASSLRVYNEQFF.

V and J are TRBV14 and TRBJ2-7, with D unresolved. V was shortened by 0 bases and J by 3 bases, with 15 bases between the two germline ends. From germline, CDR1 is SGHDN and CDR2 FVKESK. This CDR3 comprises 16 residues. The CDR3 here is CASSQERESYGYEQYF. DNA of the CDR3: TGTGCCAGCAGCCAAGAGCGAGAGTCGTACGGCTACGAGCAGTACTTC.